This TCR beta chain was identified in a study of Ad26.COV2.S vaccination and SARS-CoV-2 variants. The sample's treatment: about 20 received Ad26.COV2.S at low or high dose, single or two shots; roughly 5 received placebo; per-sample allocation not given. Specimen acquisition occurred on day 63 following the initial vaccine or placebo injection. Trimming pared 8 bases from V and 0 bases from J, leaving 26 bases between. Germline CDR1 MDHEN, CDR2 SYDVKM. The CDR3 consists of 19 residues. Generated by immunoSEQ multiplex PCR, the TCRdb table keeps only in-frame clones and is missing some. This table holds about 420,000 clones, 85% to 90% found once.

The V and J genes are TRBV28 and TRBJ1-5; no clear D. The source of this sequence is a person aged 18-65 years who received the Ad26.COV2.S COVID-19 vaccine or a placebo. The sample here was peripheral blood, taken in a trial of Ad26.COV2.S vaccine versus placebo. The CDR3 reads CASSLPPGQADDSNQPQHF. Written as DNA, the CDR3 is TGTGCCAGCTCACTGCCGCCTGGCCAGGCGGATGATAGCAATCAGCCCCAGCATTTT.